A single sample is the source of the 25 T cell receptor beta chains below, sequenced in a study of identical twins. TCRdb re-analysed the 5' RACE reads in MiXCR, keeping a single row per CDR3 protein. The table shows nearly 900,000 distinct CDR3 sequences, with 10% to 15% occurring only once. This sample was shared with a second study, whose subject was yellow fever vaccine responses in identical twins.

Sequenced sample: PBMCs. The source is a woman aged 18-29 years in good health.

This clonotype occurred many times. This chain links TRBV12-3 or TRBV12-4 with TRBJ2-5; 7 nucleotides agree with TRBD1. This CDR3 is 16 amino acids long. With 6 bases clipped from V and 2 bases from J, the junction kept 12 bases outside the gene matches. The CDR3 nucleotides are TGTGCCAGCAGCAGAACCTGGACAGGAAAACAAGAGACCCAGTACTTC. Its protein product is CASSRTWTGKQETQYF.

DNA of the CDR3: TGTGCCAGCAGTTTTCTAAGAGATACAGAGTTGAACACTGAAGCTTTCTTT. It codes for CASSFLRDTELNTEAFF. The chain couples TRBV28 to TRBJ1-1, with D uncertain. There are 17 residues in the CDR3. Trimming pared 3 bases from V and 0 bases from J, leaving 17 bases between. The germline V gene has CDR1 MDHEN and CDR2 SYDVKM.

The sample holds a few counts of this clonotype. The chain couples TRBV24-1 to TRBJ2-1; 7 positions agree with TRBD2. The V gene's germline CDR1 is KGHDR and CDR2 SFDVKD. The CDR3 is 16 residues long. The V and J ends lost 4 bases and 3 bases, in that order; junction bases with no gene match: 8. CDR3 region: CATSESGTTDYNEQFF. CDR3 bases: TGTGCCACCAGTGAGTCCGGGACTACTGACTACAATGAGCAGTTCTTC.

In its sample, this clonotype was seen a few times. The gene calls are TRBV3-1 and TRBJ2-1; TRBD2 matches 8 bases. Trimming at V came to 6 bases and at J to 4 bases, leaving 11 bases not matched to a gene. The CDR3 sequence is 16 residues long. The germline gives CDR1 LGHDT, CDR2 YNNKEL (reference sequence). CDR3 coding DNA: TGTGCCAGCAGTGTGGGCGCGGGAGGACCATACAATGAGCAGTTCTTC. Protein: CASSVGAGGPYNEQFF.

There are a few counts of this clonotype. V usage is TRBV7-9 and J usage is TRBJ2-1; D gene unclear. V was trimmed by 3 bases and J by 6 bases, leaving 9 bases between them. This CDR3 contains 13 residues. Germline loops: CDR1 SEHNR, CDR2 FQNEAQ (reference sequence). The CDR3 is CASSLHNPNEQFF. The CDR3 region has the DNA TGTGCCAGCAGCTTGCATAACCCCAATGAGCAGTTCTTC.

This clonotype appeared many times. This sequence joins TRBV18 and TRBJ2-7, with 8 bases fitting TRBD1. Germline assignment: CDR1 KGHSH and CDR2 LQKENI. The CDR3 extends over 15 amino acids. V lost 8 bases, J lost 0 bases, and 9 bases stayed unmatched. The CDR3 reads CASSPRTGSSYEQYF. CDR3 nucleotides: TGTGCCAGCAGTCCCCGGACAGGGAGCTCCTACGAGCAGTACTTC.

The chain combines TRBV20-1 with TRBJ2-7; 7 bases fit TRBD2. V trimming: 6 bases; J trimming: 3 bases; junction bases outside the gene matches: 8. CDR3 length: 13 amino acids. CDR1 and CDR2 (germline): DFQATT, SNEGSKA (reference sequence). The CDR3 region has the DNA TGCAGTGCCTCGAGCGGGGCACACTACGAGCAGTACTTC. It translates to CSASSGAHYEQYF.

This clonotype appeared many times. This chain links TRBV7-9 with TRBJ1-2, with D tentatively TRBD1 (5 bases). Germline V gene data show CDR1 as SEHNR and CDR2 as FQNEAQ (reference sequence). CDR3 length: 13 amino acids. The V gene lost 5 bases and the J gene lost 4 bases, with 11 bases spanning the gap. This CDR3 reads CASSRTGLYGYTF. DNA for the CDR3: TGTGCCAGCAGCCGGACGGGGCTCTATGGCTACACCTTC.

This clonotype was found many times. The V and J genes are TRBV12-3 or TRBV12-4 and TRBJ1-2; maybe TRBD1 (5 bases). V was clipped by 7 bases and J by 8 bases, with 17 bases between them. The CDR3 contains 13 residues. The CDR3 region is CASTPREGYGYTF. The CDR3 region has the DNA TGTGCCAGCACCCCCAGGGAAGGGTACGGCTACACCTTC.

The rearrangement joins TRBV20-1 to TRBJ2-1, with 13 bases identical to TRBD2. CDR3 length equals 17 residues. Germline V lookup: CDR1 DFQATT, CDR2 SNEGSKA (reference sequence). Trimming at V came to 1 base and at J to 6 bases, leaving 9 bases not matched to a gene. The CDR3 DNA reads as TGCAGTGCTAGAGCCGGACTAGCGGGAGTAGTAGTCAATGAGCAGTTCTTC. Translated, it gives CSARAGLAGVVVNEQFF.

V is TRBV9 and J is TRBJ2-2; 11 bases are shared with TRBD2. The trim removed 0 bases at V and 6 bases at J, leaving 4 bases unmatched. Germline lookup yields CDR1 SGDLS and CDR2 YYNGEE. The CDR3 length is 16 residues. CDR3 loop: CASSVAPLAGAGELFF. The DNA of the CDR3 is TGTGCCAGCAGCGTAGCTCCACTAGCGGGAGCCGGGGAGCTGTTTTTT.

This chain connects TRBV12-3 or TRBV12-4 to TRBJ2-1; 9 bases agree with TRBD1. CDR3 length equals 17 residues. J gave up 1 base and V 6 bases, and 10 bases lay outside the gene matches. The CDR3 DNA follows: TGTGCCAGCAGCTCCTCCGGGACAGGGTTTTCCTACAATGAGCAGTTCTTC. Protein sequence: CASSSSGTGFSYNEQFF.

This clonotype was recorded a few times. The chain joins TRBV28 to TRBJ1-5, with a tentative D call TRBD1 (5 bases). The CDR3 extends over 15 amino acids. Trimming stripped 6 bases from V and 1 base from J, with 13 bases between. The germline gives CDR1 MDHEN, CDR2 SYDVKM. As DNA, the CDR3 is TGTGCCAGCAGCCGAATGGGGGGGAGCAATCAGCCCCAGCATTTT. Its translation: CASSRMGGSNQPQHF.

This clonotype was seen a handful of times. The V call is TRBV12-3 or TRBV12-4, the J call TRBJ2-5; 7 bases agree with TRBD1. This CDR3 region has 13 residues. Trimming removed 5 bases from V and 8 bases from J; junction bases left unmatched: 8. The CDR3: CASSPGTDNTQYF. CDR3 nucleotide sequence: TGTGCCAGCAGTCCCGGGACAGACAACACCCAGTACTTC.

The genes are TRBV4-2 and TRBJ2-3; D not resolved. Trimming removed 1 base from V and 4 bases from J, with 12 bases in between. The CDR3 length is 15 residues. Germline V gene data show CDR1 as LGHNA and CDR2 as YNFKEQ. The CDR3 is CASSQAWVVADTQYF. The CDR3 DNA sequence: TGTGCCAGCAGCCAAGCGTGGGTGGTGGCAGATACGCAGTATTTT.

The rearrangement uses TRBV28 and TRBJ1-1; 7 bases map to TRBD1. Unmatched junction bases numbered 10, after V lost 5 bases and J lost 4 bases. The CDR3 runs 15 residues. Per the germline V gene, CDR1 is MDHEN and CDR2 is SYDVKM. The CDR3 spells CASSTTTGPGTEAFF. CDR3 DNA: TGTGCCAGCAGTACCACGACAGGGCCGGGCACTGAAGCTTTCTTT.

V usage is TRBV18 and J usage is TRBJ2-5, with 7 bases identical to TRBD2. The CDR3 is 15 amino acids. Germline trimming cut 0 bases from V and 5 bases from J; bases unmatched to any gene: 6. The germline V gene has CDR1 KGHSH and CDR2 LQKENI. The CDR3 sequence: CASSPPRTSWETQYF. Written as DNA, the CDR3 is TGTGCCAGCTCACCACCTCGGACTAGTTGGGAGACCCAGTACTTC.

This clonotype was found a few times. V usage is TRBV15 and J usage is TRBJ2-7; weak D call: TRBD2 (5 bases). Trimming cost V 1 base and J 3 bases, with 16 bases left between them. CDR1 is LNHNV and CDR2 is YYDKDF in the germline V gene (reference sequence). The CDR3 consists of 16 residues. CDR3 sequence reads: CATSRALGLPSYEQYF. CDR3 sequence (DNA): TGTGCCACCAGCAGAGCACTAGGACTGCCCAGCTACGAGCAGTACTTC.

The chain combines TRBV7-9 with TRBJ2-3, with D perhaps matching TRBD1 (5 bases). CDR1 is SEHNR and CDR2 is FQNEAQ in the germline V gene (reference sequence). CDR3 size: 12 residues. V lost 5 bases to trimming and J lost 6 bases, with 9 bases between them. As DNA, the CDR3 is TGTGCCAGCAGCGACGCAGGGGATACGCAGTATTTT. Translation gives CASSDAGDTQYF.

The chain combines TRBV3-1 with TRBJ1-2; D might be TRBD1 (5 bases). The CDR3 runs 15 residues. Between the trimmed V and J ends, which lost 4 bases and 1 base, there was a span of 13 bases. CDR1 is LGHDT and CDR2 is YNNKEL in the germline V gene (reference sequence). The DNA of the CDR3 is TGTGCCAGCAGCCCCCATGGACATTTTAACTATGGCTACACCTTC. It codes for CASSPHGHFNYGYTF.

V gene TRBV19 combines with J gene TRBJ1-3; D is undetermined. The CDR3 contains 13 residues. The germline gives CDR1 LNHDA, CDR2 SQIVND (reference sequence). Trimming cost V 3 bases and J 4 bases, with 7 bases left between them. CDR3 coding DNA: TGTGCCAGTAGTATCACCGGCGGAAACACCATATATTTT. As protein: CASSITGGNTIYF.

The V call is TRBV28, the J call TRBJ2-3; D ambiguous. Trimming shortened V by 3 bases and J by 6 bases, and 13 bases separated the two germline ends. Germline CDR1 is MDHEN and CDR2 is SYDVKM. This CDR3 has 14 amino acids. CDR3 nucleotides: TGTGCCAGCAGTTTGAAGTGGAAAGGGGATACGCAGTATTTT. Its protein is CASSLKWKGDTQYF. The complete variable domain, with remaining parts taken from reference TRBV28 and TRBJ2-3, reads DVKVTQSSRYLVKRTGEKVFLECVQDMDHENMFWYRQDPGLGLRLIYFSYDVKMKEKGDIPEGYSVSREKKERFSLILESASTNQTSMYLCASSLKWKGDTQYFGPGTRLTVL.

The table lists this clonotype with a few counts. This rearrangement joins TRBV5-5 to TRBJ2-3; no reliable D call. CDR1 is SGHKS and CDR2 is YYEKEE in the germline V gene (reference sequence). The CDR3 runs to 16 residues. V gave up 0 bases and J gave up 4 bases, with 15 bases separating them. The CDR3 coding sequence is TGTGCCAGCAGCTTGGGTTGGTCCCTGAAAGCAGATACGCAGTATTTT. Amino acids: CASSLGWSLKADTQYF.

The CDR3: CASSLGQGTGVPFF. For the CDR3, the DNA is TGTGCCAGCAGCTTGGGACAGGGTACCGGCGTTCCTTTCTTT. The V gene is TRBV5-6, the J gene TRBJ1-1; 7 nucleotides match TRBD1. From germline, CDR1 is SGHDT and CDR2 YYEEEE. V shed 0 bases, J shed 12 bases, and the junction held 11 bases outside the gene matches. The CDR3 runs to 14 residues.

This chain uses TRBV7-2 with TRBJ2-7, with 7 bases that match TRBD2. V was clipped by 5 bases and J by 3 bases; unmatched bases: 7. The CDR3 runs to 14 residues. CDR1 and CDR2 from the germline V gene are SGHTA and FQGNSA. In DNA, the CDR3 is TGTGCCAGCAGCCTAGGGACTACCTTCTACGAGCAGTACTTC. Translating gives CASSLGTTFYEQYF.